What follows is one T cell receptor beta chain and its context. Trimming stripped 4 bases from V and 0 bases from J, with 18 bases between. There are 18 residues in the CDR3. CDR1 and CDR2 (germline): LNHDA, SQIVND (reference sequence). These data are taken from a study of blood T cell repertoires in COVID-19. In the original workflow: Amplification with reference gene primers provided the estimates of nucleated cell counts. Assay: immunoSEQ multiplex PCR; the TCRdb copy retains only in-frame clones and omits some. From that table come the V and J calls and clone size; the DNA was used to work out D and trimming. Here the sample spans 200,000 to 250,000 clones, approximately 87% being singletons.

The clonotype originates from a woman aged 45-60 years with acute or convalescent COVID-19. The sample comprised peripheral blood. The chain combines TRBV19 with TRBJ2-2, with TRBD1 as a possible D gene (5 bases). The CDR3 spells CASSTQVPLNSNTGELFF. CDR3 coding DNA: TGTGCCAGTAGTACACAGGTCCCATTAAATTCGAACACCGGGGAGCTGTTTTTT. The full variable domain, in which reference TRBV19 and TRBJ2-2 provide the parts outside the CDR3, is DGGITQSPKYLFRKEGQNVTLSCEQNLNHDAMYWYRQDPGQGLRLIYYSQIVNDFQKGDIAEGYSVSREKKESFPLTVTSAQKNPTAFYLCASSTQVPLNSNTGELFFGEGSRLTVL.